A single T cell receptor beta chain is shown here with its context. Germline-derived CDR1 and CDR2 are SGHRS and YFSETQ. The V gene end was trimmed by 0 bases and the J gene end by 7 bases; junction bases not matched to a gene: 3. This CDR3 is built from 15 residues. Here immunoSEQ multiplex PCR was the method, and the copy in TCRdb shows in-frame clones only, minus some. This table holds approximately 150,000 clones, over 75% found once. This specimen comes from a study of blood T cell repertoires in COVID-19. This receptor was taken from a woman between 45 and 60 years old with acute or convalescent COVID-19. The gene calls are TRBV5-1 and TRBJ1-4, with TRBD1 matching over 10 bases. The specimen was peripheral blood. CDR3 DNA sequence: TGCGCCAGCAGCTTGGCCGGGACAGGGGTTGAAAAACTGTTTTTT. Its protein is CASSLAGTGVEKLFF. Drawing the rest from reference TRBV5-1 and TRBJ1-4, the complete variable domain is KAGVTQTPRYLIKTRGQQVTLSCSPISGHRSVSWYQQTPGQGLQFLFEYFSETQRNKGNFPGRFSGRQFSNSRSEMNVSTLELGDSALYLCASSLAGTGVEKLFFGSGTQLSVL.